A selection of T cell receptor beta chains follows, all from one sample in a study of T cells in Graves' hyperthyroidism and ophthalmopathy. TCRdb reanalysed the multiplex PCR reads using MiXCR and keeps one entry per CDR3 protein. The sample lists about 760,000 distinct CDR3 sequences, just over 35% occurring once. The sample comprised blood. These receptors all come from a middle-aged woman with Graves' hyperthyroidism. CDR3s include the opening cysteine and the closing phenylalanine or tryptophan. D genes are given only for firm matches. A row's size may be missing; if present it is once, few, many or a size class.

>TRBJ2-1|TRBV5-1|once|.
CASSSGTGLYNEQFF
TGCGCCAGCAGCTCCGGGACGGGGCTTTACAATGAGCAGTTCTTC
>TRBJ1-1|TRBV4-3|.|.
CASSHSRFYGNTEAFF
TGCGCCAGCAGCCATAGCAGATTTTATGGGAACACTGAAGCTTTCTTT
>TRBJ2-7|TRBV7-9|.|.
CASSLYRLMAPYEQYF
TGTGCCAGCAGCTTATATCGCCTCATGGCCCCCTACGAGCAGTACTTC
>TRBJ1-1|TRBV4-1|few|TRBD1
CASSQGGQGARGNTEAFF
TGCGCCAGCAGCCAAGGGGGACAGGGGGCCCGCGGGAACACTGAAGCTTTCTTT
>TRBJ2-7|TRBV19|few|.
CASSKPTSPYEQYF
TGTGCCAGTAGCAAACCAACTAGCCCCTACGAGCAGTACTTC
>TRBJ1-6|TRBV20-1|once|.
CSAMGLAGKETRVTLHF
TGCAGTGCTATGGGGCTAGCGGGGAAAGAGACCAGGGTGACCCTCCACTTT
>TRBJ2-7|TRBV6-1|.|.
CASSDEGLSEQYF
TGTGCCAGCAGTGATGAAGGACTCTCCGAGCAGTACTTC
>TRBJ1-6|TRBV12-3/TRBV12-4|many|TRBD1
CASSSYRGGGSPLHF
TGTGCCAGCAGTTCTTACAGGGGAGGCGGTTCACCCCTCCACTTT
>TRBJ2-7|TRBV6-5|.|.
CASSYSRQRSYEQYF
TGTGCCAGCAGTTACTCAAGGCAACGCTCCTACGAGCAGTACTTC
>TRBJ1-2|TRBV5-1|.|.
CASSLGGTFGYTF
TGCGCCAGCAGCCTAGGGGGGACTTTTGGCTACACCTTC
>TRBJ1-1|TRBV29-1|many|.
CSVRTDTEAFF
TGCAGCGTCAGGACTGACACTGAAGCTTTCTTT
>TRBJ2-5|TRBV7-8|.|TRBD1
CASSPRGTGEETQYF
TGTGCCAGCAGCCCCCGGGGGACAGGGGAGGAGACCCAGTACTTC
>TRBJ1-1|TRBV6-2/TRBV6-3|once|.
CAREWQETEAFF
TGTGCTAGAGAATGGCAGGAGACCGAAGCTTTCTTT
>TRBJ1-1|TRBV19|.|.
CAGDDFRGTEAFF
TGTGCCGGCGACGACTTCCGGGGGACTGAAGCTTTCTTT
>TRBJ1-1|TRBV10-1|many|.
CASSEPGLGNTEAFF
TGCGCCAGCAGTGAGCCGGGGCTGGGGAACACTGAAGCTTTCTTT
>TRBJ2-5|TRBV3-1|.|TRBD1
CASSQGAGGWGETQYF
TGTGCCAGCAGCCAAGGTGCAGGGGGCTGGGGAGAGACCCAGTACTTC
>TRBJ2-5|TRBV6-6|.|TRBD1
CASSYLDRAQETQYF
TGTGCCAGCAGTTACCTCGACAGGGCCCAAGAGACCCAGTACTTC
>TRBJ1-4|TRBV5-4|few|TRBD1
CASSQKTGRVATNEKLFF
TGTGCCAGCAGCCAGAAGACAGGGCGAGTAGCAACTAATGAAAAACTGTTTTTT
>TRBJ1-1|TRBV7-8|many|.
CASSGTNTEAFF
TGTGCCAGCAGCGGGACGAACACTGAAGCTTTCTTT
>TRBJ2-7|TRBV5-4|few|TRBD1
CASSSGTGFYEQYF
TGTGCCAGCAGCTCGGGGACAGGGTTCTACGAGCAGTACTTC
>TRBJ1-2|TRBV5-8|many|.
CASSPPGRVHGYTF
TGTGCCAGCAGCCCCCCCGGCAGGGTCCATGGCTACACCTTC
>TRBJ1-1|TRBV4-3|.|.
CASSPQTGNTGAFF
TGCGCCAGCAGCCCCCAAACAGGGAACACTGGAGCTTTCTTT
>TRBJ2-1|TRBV7-9|.|TRBD1
CASSLAGQGARNEQFF
TGTGCCAGCAGCTTAGCGGGACAGGGGGCTCGCAATGAGCAGTTCTTC
>TRBJ1-2|TRBV2|.|.
CATRKVGGYTF
TGTGCCACCCGGAAGGTTGGTGGCTACACCTTC
>TRBJ2-7|TRBV9|many|TRBD1
CASSPDRFSYEQYF
TGTGCCAGCAGCCCGGACAGGTTCTCCTACGAGCAGTACTTC
>TRBJ1-6|TRBV6-4|.|.
CASSTSGTNSPLHF
.
>TRBJ1-1|TRBV19|.|TRBD1
CASSFGQGAMAFF
TGTGCCAGTAGTTTCGGACAGGGGGCAATGGCTTTCTTT
>TRBJ1-5|TRBV12-3/TRBV12-4|many|TRBD1
CASSLGQGKPQHF
TGTGCCAGCAGTCTGGGACAGGGAAAGCCCCAGCATTTT
>TRBJ1-1|TRBV29-1|.|.
CSAAQGITEAFF
TGCAGCGCGGCCCAGGGCATCACTGAAGCTTTCTTT
>TRBJ2-2|TRBV5-1|few|.
CASSLRAGYLANTGELFF
TGCGCCAGCAGCTTGAGGGCAGGGTATCTTGCGAACACCGGGGAGCTGTTTTTT
>TRBJ2-5|TRBV7-9|many|.
CASSLGGTTKETQYF
TGTGCCAGCAGCTTAGGCGGGACAACTAAAGAGACCCAGTACTTC
>TRBJ1-1|TRBV6-1|.|TRBD1
CASNLGQGKTEAFF
TGTGCCAGTAATCTAGGACAGGGGAAAACTGAAGCTTTCTTT
>TRBJ1-3|TRBV12-3/TRBV12-4|many|.
CASSPNPGNTIYF
TGTGCCAGCAGTCCGAATCCAGGAAACACCATATATTTT
>TRBJ1-5|TRBV5-8|few|.
CASSLVPVEAVVGQPQHF
TGTGCCAGCAGCTTGGTGCCGGTCGAGGCGGTAGTCGGTCAGCCCCAGCATTTT
>TRBJ2-3|TRBV6-6|.|.
CASAGSRDTQYF
TGTGCCAGCGCCGGGTCCCGGGATACGCAGTATTTT
>TRBJ2-3|TRBV4-3|.|.
CASSQEGTTDTQYF
TGCGCCAGCAGCCAAGAGGGGACCACAGATACGCAGTATTTT
>TRBJ1-2|TRBV4-3|many|.
CASSQGTRSYGYTF
TGCGCCAGCAGCCAAGGGACGAGAAGCTATGGCTACACCTTC
>TRBJ1-2|TRBV2|once|TRBD1
CASSTGTDQYYGYTF
TGTGCCAGCAGTACCGGGACAGACCAATACTATGGCTACACCTTC
>TRBJ1-6|TRBV4-1|many|.
CASSQDTGRGSPLHF
TGCGCCAGCAGCCAAGACACAGGGCGAGGTTCACCCCTCCACTTT
>TRBJ1-5|TRBV5-8|many|.
CASSADGYQPQHF
TGTGCCAGCAGCGCTGACGGATATCAGCCCCAGCATTTT
>TRBJ1-5|TRBV7-2|few|TRBD1
CASSSIDRGRGRPQHF
TGTGCCAGCAGCTCAATTGACAGGGGGAGAGGGCGGCCCCAGCATTTT
>TRBJ1-1|TRBV19|few|TRBD1
CASSIRDSVKAFF
TGTGCCAGTAGTATCCGGGACAGTGTAAAAGCTTTCTTT
>TRBJ1-1|TRBV20-1|.|.
CSASSLRGLGTEAFF
TGCAGTGCCAGCAGTCTCCGGGGGCTGGGAACTGAAGCTTTCTTT
>TRBJ1-2|TRBV29-1|.|.
CSFDGNYGYTF
TGCAGCTTTGATGGCAACTATGGCTACACCTTC
>TRBJ1-2|TRBV10-3|many|TRBD1
CAISEGQGAGYGYTF
TGTGCCATCAGTGAGGGCCAGGGGGCGGGCTATGGCTACACCTTC
>TRBJ1-5|TRBV19|.|.
CASRESSNQPQHF
TGTGCCAGTAGAGAGTCTAGCAATCAGCCCCAGCATTTT
>TRBJ1-1|TRBV30|.|.
CAWNWGRDTEAFF
TGTGCCTGGAATTGGGGGAGGGACACTGAAGCTTTCTTT
>TRBJ2-7|TRBV10-1|once|.
CASGQGAYEQYF
TGCGCCAGCGGTCAGGGCGCCTACGAGCAGTACTTC
>TRBJ1-1|TRBV12-5|.|.
CASGFGRGDWQNTEAFF
TGTGCTAGTGGTTTTGGACGGGGGGACTGGCAGAACACTGAAGCTTTCTTT
>TRBJ2-7|TRBV19|many|.
CASSIAGAFSYEQYF
TGTGCCAGTAGTATAGCAGGGGCGTTCTCCTACGAGCAGTACTTC
>TRBJ1-1|TRBV10-3|many|.
CAISTGAGDPGTEAFF
TGTGCCATCAGTACGGGGGCGGGGGATCCGGGCACTGAAGCTTTCTTT
>TRBJ1-1|TRBV20-1|many|.
CSAFETRTNTEAFF
TGCAGTGCTTTCGAAACGCGGACGAACACTGAAGCTTTCTTT
>TRBJ1-5|TRBV28|.|.
CASSTAGTDSQPQHF
TGTGCCAGCAGTACGGCCGGGACCGATTCCCAGCCCCAGCATTTT
>TRBJ2-2|TRBV9|.|.
CASSTPGNTGELFF
TGTGCCAGCAGCACGCCGGGTAACACCGGGGAGCTGTTTTTT